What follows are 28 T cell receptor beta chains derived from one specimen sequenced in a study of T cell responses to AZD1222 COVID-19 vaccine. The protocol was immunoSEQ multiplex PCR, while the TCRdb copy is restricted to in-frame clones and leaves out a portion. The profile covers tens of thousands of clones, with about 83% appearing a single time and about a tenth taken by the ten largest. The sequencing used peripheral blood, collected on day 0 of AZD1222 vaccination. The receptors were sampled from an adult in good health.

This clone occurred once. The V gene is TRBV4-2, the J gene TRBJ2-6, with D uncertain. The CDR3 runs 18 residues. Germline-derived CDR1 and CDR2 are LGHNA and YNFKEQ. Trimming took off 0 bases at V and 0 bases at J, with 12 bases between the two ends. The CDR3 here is CASSQDQVKSSGANVLTF. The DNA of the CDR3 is TGTGCCAGCAGCCAAGATCAGGTCAAGAGCTCTGGGGCCAACGTCCTGACTTTC.

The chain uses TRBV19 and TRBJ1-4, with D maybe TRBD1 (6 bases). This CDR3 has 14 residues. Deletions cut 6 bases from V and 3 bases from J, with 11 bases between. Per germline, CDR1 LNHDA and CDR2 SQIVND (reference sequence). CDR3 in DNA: TGTGCCAGTAGGGGGGACACCGCTAATGAAAAACTGTTTTTT. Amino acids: CASRGDTANEKLFF.

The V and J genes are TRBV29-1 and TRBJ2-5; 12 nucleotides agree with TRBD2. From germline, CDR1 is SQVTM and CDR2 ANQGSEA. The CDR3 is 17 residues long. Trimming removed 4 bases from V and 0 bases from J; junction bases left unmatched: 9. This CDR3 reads CSVAPGLAGGYQETQYF. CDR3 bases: TGCAGCGTTGCCCCGGGACTAGCGGGCGGGTACCAAGAGACCCAGTACTTC.

The CDR3, as DNA: TGTGCCAGCAGCTCCAATCCGGGTGGTGCTGGAAACACCATATATTTT. Translation gives CASSSNPGGAGNTIYF. The rearrangement links TRBV9 to TRBJ1-3; D is uncertain. This CDR3 contains 16 residues. V lost 4 bases to trimming and J lost 2 bases, with 16 bases between them. Germline CDR1 is SGDLS and CDR2 is YYNGEE.

This chain's CDR3 is CASSLQVNYGYTF. The CDR3 nucleotides are TGTGCCAGCAGTTTACAGGTTAACTATGGCTACACCTTC. The chain carries TRBV27 and TRBJ1-2; D not resolved. The CDR3 is 13 residues long. Germline CDR1 reads MNHEY; CDR2 reads SMNVEV (reference sequence). Trimming took 2 bases from V and 1 from J, leaving 5 bases between them.

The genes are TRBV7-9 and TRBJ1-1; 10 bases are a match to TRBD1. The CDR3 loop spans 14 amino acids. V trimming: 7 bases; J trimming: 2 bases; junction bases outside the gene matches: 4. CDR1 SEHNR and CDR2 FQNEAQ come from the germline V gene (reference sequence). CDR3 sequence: CASKRTGGNTEAFF. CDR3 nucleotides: TGTGCCAGCAAGAGGACAGGGGGTAACACTGAAGCTTTCTTT.

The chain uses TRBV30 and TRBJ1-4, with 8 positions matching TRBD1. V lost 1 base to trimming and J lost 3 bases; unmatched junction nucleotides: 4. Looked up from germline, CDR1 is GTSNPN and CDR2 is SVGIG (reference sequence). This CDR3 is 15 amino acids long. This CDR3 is CAWSDQGAANEKLFF. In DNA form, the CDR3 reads TGTGCCTGGAGTGATCAGGGGGCAGCTAATGAAAAACTGTTTTTT. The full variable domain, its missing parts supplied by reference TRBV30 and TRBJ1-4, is SQTIHQWPATLVQPVGSPLSLECTVEGTSNPNLYWYRQAAGRGLQLLFYSVGIGQISSEVPQNLSASRPQDRQFILSSKKLLLSDSGFYLCAWSDQGAANEKLFFGSGTQLSVL.

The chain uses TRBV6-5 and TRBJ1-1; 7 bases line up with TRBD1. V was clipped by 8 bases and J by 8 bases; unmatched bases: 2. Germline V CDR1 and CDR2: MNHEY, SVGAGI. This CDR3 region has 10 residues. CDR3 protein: CASSDREAFF. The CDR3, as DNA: TGTGCCAGCTCGGACAGGGAAGCTTTCTTT.

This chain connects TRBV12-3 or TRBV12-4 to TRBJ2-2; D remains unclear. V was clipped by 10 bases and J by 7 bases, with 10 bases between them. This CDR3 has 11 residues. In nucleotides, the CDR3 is TGTGCCATCCAGAGGCGCGGGGAGCTGTTTTTT. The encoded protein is CAIQRRGELFF.

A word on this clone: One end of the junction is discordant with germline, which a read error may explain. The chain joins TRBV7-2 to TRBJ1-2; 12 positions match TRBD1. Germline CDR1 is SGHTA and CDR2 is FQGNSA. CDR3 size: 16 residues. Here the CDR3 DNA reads TGTGCCAGCAGCCTAGCCCTGGGACAGGGGGCGGATGGCTACACCTTC. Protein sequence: CASSLALGQGADGYTF.

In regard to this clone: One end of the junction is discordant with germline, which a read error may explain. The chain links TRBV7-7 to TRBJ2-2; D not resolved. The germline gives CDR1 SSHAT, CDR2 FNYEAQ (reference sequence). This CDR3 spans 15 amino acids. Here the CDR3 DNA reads TGTGCTAGCAGCTTTAGTCCCCGGAACACCGGGGAGCTGTTTTTT. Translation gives CASSFSPRNTGELFF.

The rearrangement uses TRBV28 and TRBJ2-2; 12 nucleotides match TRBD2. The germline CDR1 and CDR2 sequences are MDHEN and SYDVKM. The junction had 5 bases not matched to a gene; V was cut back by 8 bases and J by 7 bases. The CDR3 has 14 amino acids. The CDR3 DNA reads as TGTGCCAGCGGGGGACTAGCGGGCCGCGGGGAGCTGTTTTTT. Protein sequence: CASGGLAGRGELFF.

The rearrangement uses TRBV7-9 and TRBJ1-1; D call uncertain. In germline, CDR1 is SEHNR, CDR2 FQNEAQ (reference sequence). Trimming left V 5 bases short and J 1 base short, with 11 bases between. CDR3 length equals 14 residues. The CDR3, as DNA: TGTGCCAGCAGCCAAGGGAGCGCGAACACTGAAGCTTTCTTT. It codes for CASSQGSANTEAFF.

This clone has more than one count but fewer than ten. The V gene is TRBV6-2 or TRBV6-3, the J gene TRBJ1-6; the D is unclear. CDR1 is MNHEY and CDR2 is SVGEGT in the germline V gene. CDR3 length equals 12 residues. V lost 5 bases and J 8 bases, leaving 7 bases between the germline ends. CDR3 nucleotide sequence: TGTGCCAGCAGTCGCGGAGATTCACCCCTCCACTTT. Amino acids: CASSRGDSPLHF.

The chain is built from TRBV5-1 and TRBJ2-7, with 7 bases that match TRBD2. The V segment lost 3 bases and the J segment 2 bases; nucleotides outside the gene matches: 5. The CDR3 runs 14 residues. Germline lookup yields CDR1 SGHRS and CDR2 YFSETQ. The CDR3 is CASSWGGTAYEQYF. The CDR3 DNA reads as TGCGCCAGCAGCTGGGGAGGGACTGCCTACGAGCAGTACTTC.

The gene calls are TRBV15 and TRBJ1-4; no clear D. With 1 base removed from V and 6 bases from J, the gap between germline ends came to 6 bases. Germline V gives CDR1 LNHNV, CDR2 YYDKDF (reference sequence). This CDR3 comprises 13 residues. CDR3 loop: CATSRGSDEKLFF. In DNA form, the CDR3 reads TGTGCCACCAGCAGAGGGTCGGATGAAAAACTGTTTTTT.

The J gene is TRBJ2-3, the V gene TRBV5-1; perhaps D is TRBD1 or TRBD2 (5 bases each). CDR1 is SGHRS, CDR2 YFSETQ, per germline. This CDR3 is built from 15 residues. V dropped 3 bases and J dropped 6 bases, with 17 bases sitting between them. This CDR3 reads CASSSGATGADTQYF. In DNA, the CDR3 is TGCGCCAGCAGCTCCGGGGCTACAGGCGCGGATACGCAGTATTTT.

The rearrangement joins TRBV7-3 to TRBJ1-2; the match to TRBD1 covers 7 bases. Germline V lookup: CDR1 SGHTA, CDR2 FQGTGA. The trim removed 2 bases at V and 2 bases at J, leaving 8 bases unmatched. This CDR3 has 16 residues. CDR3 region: CASSLGGRRGNYGYTF. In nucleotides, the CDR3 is TGTGCCAGCAGCTTAGGAGGGCGCAGGGGGAACTATGGCTACACCTTC.

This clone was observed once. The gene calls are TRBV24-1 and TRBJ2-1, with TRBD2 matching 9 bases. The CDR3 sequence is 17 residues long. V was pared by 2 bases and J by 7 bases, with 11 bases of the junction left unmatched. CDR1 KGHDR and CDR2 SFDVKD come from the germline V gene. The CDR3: CATSDSPIAGGWNEQFF. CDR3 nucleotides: TGTGCCACCAGTGATTCCCCTATTGCGGGGGGGTGGAATGAGCAGTTCTTC.

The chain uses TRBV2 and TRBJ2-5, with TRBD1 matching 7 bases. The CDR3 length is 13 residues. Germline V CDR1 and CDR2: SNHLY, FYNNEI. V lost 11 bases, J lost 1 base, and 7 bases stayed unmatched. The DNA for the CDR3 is TGTGCCGACAGGGTCAGCTTCCAAGAGACCCAGTACTTC. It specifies CADRVSFQETQYF.

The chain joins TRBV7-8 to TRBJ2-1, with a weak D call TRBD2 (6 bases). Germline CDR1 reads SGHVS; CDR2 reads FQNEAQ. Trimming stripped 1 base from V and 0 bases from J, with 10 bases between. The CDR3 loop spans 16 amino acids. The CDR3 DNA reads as TGTGCCAGCAGCTTAGGGGACGGGAGCTCCTACAATGAGCAGTTCTTC. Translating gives CASSLGDGSSYNEQFF. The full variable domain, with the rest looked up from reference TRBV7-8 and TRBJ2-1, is GAGVSQSPRYKVAKRGQDVALRCDPISGHVSLFWYQQALGQGPEFLTYFQNEAQLDKSGLPSDRFFAERPEGSVSTLKIQRTQQEDSAVYLCASSLGDGSSYNEQFFGPGTRLTVL.

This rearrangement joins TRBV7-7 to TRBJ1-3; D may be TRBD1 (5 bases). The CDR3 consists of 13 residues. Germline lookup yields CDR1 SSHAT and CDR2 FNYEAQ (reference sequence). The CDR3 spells CASGAGDGNTIYF. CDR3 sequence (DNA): TGTGCTAGCGGAGCGGGGGACGGAAACACCATATATTTT. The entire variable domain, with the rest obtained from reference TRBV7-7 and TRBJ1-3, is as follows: GAGVSQSPRYKVTKRGQDVTLRCDPISSHATLYWYQQALGQGPEFLTYFNYEAQPDKSGLPSDRFSAERPEGSISTLTIQRTEQRDSAMYRCASGAGDGNTIYFGEGSWLTVV.

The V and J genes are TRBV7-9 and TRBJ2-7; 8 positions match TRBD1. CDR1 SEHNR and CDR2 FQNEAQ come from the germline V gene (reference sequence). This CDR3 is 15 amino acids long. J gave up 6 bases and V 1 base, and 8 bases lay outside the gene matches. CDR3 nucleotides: TGTGCCAGCAGCTTAGGTGCAGGGGGCGAAGGCGAGCAGTACTTC. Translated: CASSLGAGGEGEQYF. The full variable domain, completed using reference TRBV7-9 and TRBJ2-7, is DTGVSQNPRHKITKRGQNVTFRCDPISEHNRLYWYRQTLGQGPEFLTYFQNEAQLEKSRLLSDRFSAERPKGSFSTLEIQRTEQGDSAMYLCASSLGAGGEGEQYFGPGTRLTVT.

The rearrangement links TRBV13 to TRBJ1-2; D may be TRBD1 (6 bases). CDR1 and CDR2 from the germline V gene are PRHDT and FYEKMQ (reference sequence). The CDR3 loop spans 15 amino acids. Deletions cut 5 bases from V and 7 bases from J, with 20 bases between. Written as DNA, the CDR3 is TGTGCCAGCAGCAGATCCAGGGGAAGCATCGGTGGCTACACCTTC. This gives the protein CASSRSRGSIGGYTF.

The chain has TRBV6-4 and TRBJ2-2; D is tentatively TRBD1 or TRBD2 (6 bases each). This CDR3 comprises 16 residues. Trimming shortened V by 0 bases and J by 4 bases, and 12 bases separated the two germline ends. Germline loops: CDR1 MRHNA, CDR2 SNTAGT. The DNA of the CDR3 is TGTGCCAGCAGTGACTCAGGAGGGGGGAGCACCGGGGAGCTGTTTTTT. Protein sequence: CASSDSGGGSTGELFF.

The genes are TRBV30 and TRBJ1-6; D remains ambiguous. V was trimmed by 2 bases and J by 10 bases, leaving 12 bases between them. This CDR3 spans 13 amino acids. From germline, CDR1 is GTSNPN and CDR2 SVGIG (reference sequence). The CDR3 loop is CAWSTLPGSPLHF. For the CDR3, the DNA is TGTGCCTGGAGTACCCTGCCCGGGTCACCCCTCCACTTT.

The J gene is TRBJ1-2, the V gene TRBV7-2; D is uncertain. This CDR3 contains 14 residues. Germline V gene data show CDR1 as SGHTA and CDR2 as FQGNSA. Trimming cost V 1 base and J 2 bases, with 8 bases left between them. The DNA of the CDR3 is TGTGCCAGCAGCTTAGATGGCAGGAACTATGGCTACACCTTC. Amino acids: CASSLDGRNYGYTF.

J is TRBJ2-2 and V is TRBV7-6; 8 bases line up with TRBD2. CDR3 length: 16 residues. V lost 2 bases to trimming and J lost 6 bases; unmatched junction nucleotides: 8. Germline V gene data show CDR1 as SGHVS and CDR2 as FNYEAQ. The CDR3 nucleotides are TGTGCCAGCAGCTTACTAAATCCGGGGGGGCCCGGGGAGCTGTTTTTT. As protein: CASSLLNPGGPGELFF. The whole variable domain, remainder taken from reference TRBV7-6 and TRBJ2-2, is GAGVSQSPRYKVTKRGQDVALRCDPISGHVSLYWYRQALGQGPEFLTYFNYEAQQDKSGLPNDRFSAERPEGSISTLTIQRTEQRDSAMYRCASSLLNPGGPGELFFGEGSRLTVL.